This T cell receptor (beta chain) is drawn from a study of identifying expanded T cells in peripheral blood (dated by TCRdb to the late 2010s). The study in broad terms: Separate aliquots of the same genomic DNA pool were sequenced to produce technical replicates, and four replicates were compared in pairs.

TCRbeta CDR3 regions were profiled by bias-controlled multiplex PCR amplification of genomic DNA with the immunoSEQ Assay. The authors' pipeline ran thus. The absolute abundance of each unique TCRbeta CDR3 region was quantified after sequences were collapsed and filtered. Differential abundance was assessed using a binomial (Fisher-equivalent) model and a beta-binomial model in which time-dependent variance fitted from healthy donors was added. Clones with fewer than 5 combined templates were excluded, and clones with Benjamini-Hochberg FDR below 0.01 were called differentially abundant. Using the form v = (b*log(k)+a)^2, the beta-binomial variance was modeled as a function of the total template count across the two samples. Drawn from immuneACCESS, this table holds only the in-frame rearrangements with V and J called that TCRdb kept. Clones are partly lost; checked studies trace under half to an unresolved V gene and leave the rest unexplained. Clonal size and the V and J genes are those of that table, whereas D and trimming came from the DNA. Within this sample are 100,000 to 150,000 clones, with 70% to 90% of them counted one time only. Around 8.2% of the sample lies in the top ten.

No immune events, such as infections, were documented for the healthy donors during the collection period. To calibrate time-dependent variance in a beta-binomial model of T-cell clone differential abundance, blood repertoires from healthy donors were used as a training cohort. The training cohort comprised roughly 10 healthy donors, 3 female and 7 male. On average the donors were about 40 years old, and their ages spanned roughly 25 to 65 years. Whole blood from each healthy donor was obtained from a commercial supplier and was collected at three time points 2 to 3 weeks apart. For immunosequencing, genomic DNA was extracted from whole blood that had not been sorted. Broader findings and caveats from the paper: Across all healthy-donor time intervals, the beta-binomial model significantly lowered both the number of clones called differentially abundant and the false-positive rate. In all healthy donors, the variance in clone template counts between samples taken two to three weeks apart rose significantly as total template count increased. The authors expected that biological variance in healthy repertoires might rise further over much longer intervals, such as months to years. The binomial model flagged approximately 1.3 differentially abundant clones between technical replicates but about 15 over about 2 weeks and over 18 over approximately four weeks.

About this clone: The antigen it binds to is not known. Per-nucleotide qualities are absent, and no much larger clonotype sits a single base away.

The source is a person between 18 and 70 years old in good health. The specimen sequenced was blood.

The nucleotide sequence reads as follows: TGTGCCAGCAGTCCCGTAGCGGCTCAAGAGACCCAGTACTTC. It encodes CASSPVAAQETQYF. The V and J genes are TRBV7-9 and TRBJ2-5, with TRBD2 perhaps the D gene, on 6 matching bases. The V end loses 6 bases and the J end loses 2 bases, and a stretch of 13 bases separates them. Taken from the germline V gene (reference sequence), the CDR1 and CDR2 loops are SEHNR and FQNEAQ. The CDR3 spans 14 residues, from the cysteine through the phenylalanine. The entry retains the CDR3 DNA only, 42 bases that are in frame from base 1.